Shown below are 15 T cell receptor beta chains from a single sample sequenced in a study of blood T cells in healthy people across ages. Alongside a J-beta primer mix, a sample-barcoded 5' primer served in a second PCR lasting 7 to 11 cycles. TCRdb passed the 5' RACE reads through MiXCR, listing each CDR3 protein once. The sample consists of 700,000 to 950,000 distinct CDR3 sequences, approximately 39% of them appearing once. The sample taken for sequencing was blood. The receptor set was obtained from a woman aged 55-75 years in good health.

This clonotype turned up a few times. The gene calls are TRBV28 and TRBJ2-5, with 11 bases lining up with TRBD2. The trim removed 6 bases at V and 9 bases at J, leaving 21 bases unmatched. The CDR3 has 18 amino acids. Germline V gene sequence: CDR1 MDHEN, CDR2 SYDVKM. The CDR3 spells CASSLGTSGVYAGGAQYF. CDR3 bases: TGTGCCAGCAGCCTTGGGACTAGCGGAGTCTACGCCGGAGGGGCCCAGTACTTC.

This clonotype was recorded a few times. Here the CDR3 DNA reads TGTGCCAGCGGGACAGGTGGCTACACCTTC. It translates to CASGTGGYTF. The J gene is TRBJ1-2, the V gene TRBV7-9; 8 positions match TRBD1. V was clipped by 8 bases and J by 7 bases; unmatched bases: 0. The CDR3 has 10 residues. The germline V gene has CDR1 SEHNR and CDR2 FQNEAQ (reference sequence).

CDR3 DNA: TGCGCCAGCAGCCAAGATTGGCAGAGCACAGATACGCAGTATTTT. This codes for CASSQDWQSTDTQYF. This chain connects TRBV4-3 to TRBJ2-3; the D is unclear. Trimming removed 0 bases from V and 0 bases from J, with 7 bases in between. The CDR3 has 15 amino acids. Per the germline V gene, CDR1 is LGHNA and CDR2 is YSLEER.

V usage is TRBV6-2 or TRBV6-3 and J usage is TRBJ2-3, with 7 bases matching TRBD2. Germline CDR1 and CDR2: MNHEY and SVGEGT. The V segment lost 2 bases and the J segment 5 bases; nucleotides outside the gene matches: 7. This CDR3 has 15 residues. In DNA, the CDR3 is TGTGCCAGCAGTTACCGTCGGGGGGAAGGAGATACGCAGTATTTT. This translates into CASSYRRGEGDTQYF.

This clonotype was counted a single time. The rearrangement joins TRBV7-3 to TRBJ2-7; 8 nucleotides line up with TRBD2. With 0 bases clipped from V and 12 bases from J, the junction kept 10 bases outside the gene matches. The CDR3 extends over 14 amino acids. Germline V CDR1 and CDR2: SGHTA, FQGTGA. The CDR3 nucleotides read TGTGCCAGCAGCTTAACAACCGGGGGGGCGGATCGGTACTTC. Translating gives CASSLTTGGADRYF.

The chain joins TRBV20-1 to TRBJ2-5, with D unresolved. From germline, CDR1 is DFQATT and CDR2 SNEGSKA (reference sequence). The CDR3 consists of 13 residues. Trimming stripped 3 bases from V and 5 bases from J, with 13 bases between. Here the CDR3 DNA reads TGCAGTGCTAGTGTTCCTAGTTGGGAGACCCAGTACTTC. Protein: CSASVPSWETQYF.

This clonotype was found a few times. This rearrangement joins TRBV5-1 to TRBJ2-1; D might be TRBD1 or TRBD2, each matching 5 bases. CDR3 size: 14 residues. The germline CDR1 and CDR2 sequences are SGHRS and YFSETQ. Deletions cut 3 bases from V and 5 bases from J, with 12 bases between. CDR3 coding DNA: TGCGCCAGCAGCTCACGACGGGGCGACAATGAGCAGTTCTTC. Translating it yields CASSSRRGDNEQFF. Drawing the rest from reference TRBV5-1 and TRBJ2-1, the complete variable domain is KAGVTQTPRYLIKTRGQQVTLSCSPISGHRSVSWYQQTPGQGLQFLFEYFSETQRNKGNFPGRFSGRQFSNSRSEMNVSTLELGDSALYLCASSSRRGDNEQFFGPGTRLTVL.

CDR3 sequence reads: CASSQRQGLNEQYF. The CDR3 region has the DNA TGTGCCAGCAGCCAAAGACAGGGTTTAAACGAGCAGTACTTC. V usage is TRBV7-9 and J usage is TRBJ2-4, with 7 bases fitting TRBD1. The J call is uncertain, as TRBJ2-7 better fits the DNA end. Germline-derived CDR1 and CDR2 are SEHNR and FQNEAQ (reference sequence). The CDR3 totals 14 residues.

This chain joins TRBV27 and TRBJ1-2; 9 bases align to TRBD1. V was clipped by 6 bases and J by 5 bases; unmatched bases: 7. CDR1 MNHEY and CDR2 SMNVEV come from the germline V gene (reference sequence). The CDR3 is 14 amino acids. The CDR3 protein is CASSTTDRGYGYTF. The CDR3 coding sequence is TGTGCCAGCAGCACCACGGACAGGGGTTATGGCTACACCTTC.

CDR3 amino acids: CASSWDRLAKNIQYF. DNA of the CDR3: TGTGCCAGCAGCTGGGACAGACTAGCCAAAAACATTCAGTACTTC. The chain employs TRBV7-9 and TRBJ2-4; 7 bases fit TRBD1. The CDR3 totals 15 residues. V trimming: 4 bases; J trimming: 0 bases; junction bases outside the gene matches: 3. Germline values: CDR1 SEHNR, CDR2 FQNEAQ (reference sequence).

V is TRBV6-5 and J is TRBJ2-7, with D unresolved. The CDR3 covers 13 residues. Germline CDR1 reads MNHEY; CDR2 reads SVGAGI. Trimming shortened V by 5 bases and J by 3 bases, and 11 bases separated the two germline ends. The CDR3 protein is CASSPVGFYEQYF. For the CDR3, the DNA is TGTGCCAGCAGTCCAGTGGGTTTCTACGAGCAGTACTTC.

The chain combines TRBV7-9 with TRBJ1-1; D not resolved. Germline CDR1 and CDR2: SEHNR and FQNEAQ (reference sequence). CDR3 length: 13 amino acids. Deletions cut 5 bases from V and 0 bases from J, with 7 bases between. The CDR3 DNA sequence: TGTGCCAGCAGCCGTTTTATGAACACTGAAGCTTTCTTT. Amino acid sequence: CASSRFMNTEAFF.

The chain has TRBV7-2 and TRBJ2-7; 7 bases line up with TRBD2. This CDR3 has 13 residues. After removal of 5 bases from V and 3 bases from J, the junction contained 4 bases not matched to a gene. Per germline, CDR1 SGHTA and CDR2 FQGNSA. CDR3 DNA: TGTGCCAGCAGCAGAGCGGGGTTCTACGAGCAGTACTTC. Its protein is CASSRAGFYEQYF.

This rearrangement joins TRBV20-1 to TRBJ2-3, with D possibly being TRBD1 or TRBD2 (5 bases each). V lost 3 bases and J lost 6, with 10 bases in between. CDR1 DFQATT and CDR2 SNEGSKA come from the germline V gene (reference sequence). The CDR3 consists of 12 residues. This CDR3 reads CSASRGDDTQYF. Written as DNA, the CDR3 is TGCAGTGCTAGTCGAGGGGACGATACGCAGTATTTT.

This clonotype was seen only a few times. In nucleotides, the CDR3 is TGTGCCAGCTCAGCAACCGGGACAGGGGAATTGGAGACCCAGTACTTC. This sequence encodes CASSATGTGELETQYF. This sequence joins TRBV18 and TRBJ2-5; TRBD1 aligns across 10 bases. This CDR3 has 16 amino acids. Germline V gene data show CDR1 as KGHSH and CDR2 as LQKENI. V lost 5 bases, J lost 5 bases, and 11 bases stayed unmatched.